This is a list of T cell receptor beta chains from one sample in a study of T cells in Graves' hyperthyroidism and ophthalmopathy. TCRdb independently ran MiXCR on the multiplex PCR reads; one entry per CDR3 protein. The sample lists fewer than 300,000 distinct CDR3 sequences; approximately 16% were seen once. The sample taken for sequencing was blood. These receptors all stem from a woman between 45 and 60 years old with Graves' hyperthyroidism that later progressed to Graves' ophthalmopathy. Each CDR3 is given with its conserved first and last residue. Each record gives: V gene, CDR3 protein.

V gene: TRBV24-1
CDR3 protein: CATSDSVSGREETQYF

V gene: TRBV10-1
CDR3 protein: CASSEPGTEKLFF

V gene: TRBV2
CDR3 protein: CASARFNTEAFF

V gene: TRBV7-3
CDR3 protein: CASSTNEGTYNEQFF

V gene: TRBV7-9
CDR3 protein: CASSFWRGDTDTQYF

V gene: TRBV10-3
CDR3 protein: CAITQGDHYEQYF

V gene: TRBV12-3/TRBV12-4
CDR3 protein: CASSPTSGISTDTQYF

V gene: TRBV2
CDR3 protein: CASKRDGFTEAFF

V gene: TRBV11-1
CDR3 protein: CASSLVGREASYNEQFF

V gene: TRBV20-1
CDR3 protein: CSVKRGGETQYF

V gene: TRBV27
CDR3 protein: CASTPIGHYGYTF

V gene: TRBV4-1
CDR3 protein: CASSPVGEQGLQETQYF

V gene: TRBV2
CDR3 protein: CASSERMGAPLEQYF

V gene: TRBV11-2
CDR3 protein: CASSLDGRGTQYF

V gene: TRBV13
CDR3 protein: CASSMPRGGHEQYF

V gene: TRBV6-6
CDR3 protein: CASSYSVGGSGRYGYPETQYF

V gene: TRBV4-2
CDR3 protein: CASSQGSSGSNEQYF

V gene: TRBV20-1
CDR3 protein: CSRAGVGARTEAFF

V gene: TRBV20-1
CDR3 protein: CSATHPSLFSEQFF

V gene: TRBV15
CDR3 protein: CATSANRGTGELFF

V gene: TRBV7-3
CDR3 protein: CASSLNSGREAYNEQFF

V gene: TRBV11-2
CDR3 protein: CASSSPLAGSSLYEQYF

V gene: TRBV2
CDR3 protein: CASSVRRINEKLFF

V gene: TRBV7-9
CDR3 protein: CASSHNSGSENEQFF

V gene: TRBV5-1
CDR3 protein: CASSDPRESNYGYTF

V gene: TRBV19
CDR3 protein: CASSIRESEKLFF

V gene: TRBV28
CDR3 protein: CASRSGGVRKTQYF

V gene: TRBV3-1
CDR3 protein: CASSPRLAGPYEQYF

V gene: TRBV6-1
CDR3 protein: CASSGLAGPDTQYF

V gene: TRBV2
CDR3 protein: CASSEVGQGLHEQYF

V gene: TRBV5-1
CDR3 protein: CASSVGHGGAPKNTEAFF

V gene: TRBV9
CDR3 protein: CASSVGQGDAEAFF

V gene: TRBV20-1
CDR3 protein: CSARAGARRQETQYF

V gene: TRBV5-1
CDR3 protein: CASSLRRLGGTEAFF

V gene: TRBV12-3/TRBV12-4
CDR3 protein: CASSLQGLGRNTEAFF

V gene: TRBV19
CDR3 protein: CASAGAWTGELFF

V gene: TRBV18
CDR3 protein: CASSPPGQSSEKLFF

V gene: TRBV7-9
CDR3 protein: CASSLDRDRGTNEQYF

V gene: TRBV7-2
CDR3 protein: CASSSETGLTGNTIYF

V gene: TRBV6-2/TRBV6-3
CDR3 protein: CASTQWGLAEGRQETQYF

V gene: TRBV2
CDR3 protein: CASSSRDYEQYF

V gene: TRBV6-1
CDR3 protein: CATRDTGELFF

V gene: TRBV12-5
CDR3 protein: CASGLSQEGNTEAFF

V gene: TRBV3-1
CDR3 protein: CASSRRLGLPMINEQYF

V gene: TRBV5-1
CDR3 protein: CASSRPGPFSEDEQYF

V gene: TRBV4-2
CDR3 protein: CASSRSGGTYEQYF